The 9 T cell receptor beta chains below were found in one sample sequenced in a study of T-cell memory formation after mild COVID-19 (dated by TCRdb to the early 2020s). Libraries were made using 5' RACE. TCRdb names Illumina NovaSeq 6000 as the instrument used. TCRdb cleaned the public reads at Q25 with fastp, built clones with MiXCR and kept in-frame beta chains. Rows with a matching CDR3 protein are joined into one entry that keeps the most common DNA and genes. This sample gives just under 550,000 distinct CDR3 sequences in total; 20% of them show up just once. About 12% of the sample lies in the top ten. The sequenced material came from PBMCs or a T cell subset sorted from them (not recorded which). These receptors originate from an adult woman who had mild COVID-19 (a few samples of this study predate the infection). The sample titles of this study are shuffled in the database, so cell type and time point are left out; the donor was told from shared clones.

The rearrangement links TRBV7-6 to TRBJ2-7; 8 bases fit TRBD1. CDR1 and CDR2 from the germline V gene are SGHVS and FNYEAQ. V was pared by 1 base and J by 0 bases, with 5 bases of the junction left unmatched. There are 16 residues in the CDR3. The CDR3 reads CASSLGDRRYSYEQYF. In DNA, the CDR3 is TGTGCCAGCAGCTTAGGGGACAGGCGTTACTCCTACGAGCAGTACTTC. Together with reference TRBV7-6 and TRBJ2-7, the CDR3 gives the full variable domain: GAGVSQSPRYKVTKRGQDVALRCDPISGHVSLYWYRQALGQGPEFLTYFNYEAQQDKSGLPNDRFSAERPEGSISTLTIQRTEQRDSAMYRCASSLGDRRYSYEQYFGPGTRLTVT.

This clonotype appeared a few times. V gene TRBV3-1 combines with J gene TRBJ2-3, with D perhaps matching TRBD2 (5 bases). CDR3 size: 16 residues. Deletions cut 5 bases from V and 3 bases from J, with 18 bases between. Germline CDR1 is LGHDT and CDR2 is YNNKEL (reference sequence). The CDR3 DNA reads TGTGCCAGCAGCGACGACTATTTGTGGGGTACAGATACGCAGTATTTT. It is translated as CASSDDYLWGTDTQYF.

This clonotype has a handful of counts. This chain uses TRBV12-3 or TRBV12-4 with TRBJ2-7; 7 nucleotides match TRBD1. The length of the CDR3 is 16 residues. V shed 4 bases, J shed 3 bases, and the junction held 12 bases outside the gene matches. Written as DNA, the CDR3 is TGTGCCAGCAGTTCGGGACAGCAGGGGCCCTTCTACGAGCAGTACTTC. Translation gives CASSSGQQGPFYEQYF.

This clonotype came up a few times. CDR3 in DNA: TGCAGCGTTGAAGGTAGCGGGAACTTCTACGAGCAGTACTTC. Its protein is CSVEGSGNFYEQYF. The genes are TRBV29-1 and TRBJ2-7, with TRBD2 matching 8 bases. After removal of 1 base from V and 3 bases from J, the junction contained 5 bases not matched to a gene. CDR3 size: 14 residues. In germline, CDR1 is SQVTM, CDR2 ANQGSEA.

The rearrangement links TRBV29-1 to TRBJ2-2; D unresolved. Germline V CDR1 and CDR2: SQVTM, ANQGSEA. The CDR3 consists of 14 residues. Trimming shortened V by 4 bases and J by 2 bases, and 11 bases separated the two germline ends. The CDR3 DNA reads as TGCAGCGTTGGATGGCCAGTTAACACCGGGGAGCTGTTTTTT. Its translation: CSVGWPVNTGELFF.

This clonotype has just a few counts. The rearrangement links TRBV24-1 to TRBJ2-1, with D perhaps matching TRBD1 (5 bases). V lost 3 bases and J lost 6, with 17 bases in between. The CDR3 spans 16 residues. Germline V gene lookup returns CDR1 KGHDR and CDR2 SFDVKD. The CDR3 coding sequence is TGTGCCACCAGTGATGTGACAGAGTCGTATGGCAATGAGCAGTTCTTC. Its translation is CATSDVTESYGNEQFF.

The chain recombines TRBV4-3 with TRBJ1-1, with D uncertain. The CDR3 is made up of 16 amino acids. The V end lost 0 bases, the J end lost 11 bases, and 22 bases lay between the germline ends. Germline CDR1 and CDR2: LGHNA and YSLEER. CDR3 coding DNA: TGCGCCAGCAGCCAAGATCCTTTCGTGACGGCCACAAGGGCTTTCTTT. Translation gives CASSQDPFVTATRAFF.

This CDR3 is CSARDLGVTQYF. The CDR3 nucleotides are TGCAGTGCTAGAGATCTTGGGGTGACCCAGTACTTC. The chain couples TRBV20-1 to TRBJ2-5; D remains ambiguous. V was pared by 0 bases and J by 7 bases, with 9 bases between. CDR3 length: 12 amino acids. Germline V lookup: CDR1 DFQATT, CDR2 SNEGSKA (reference sequence).

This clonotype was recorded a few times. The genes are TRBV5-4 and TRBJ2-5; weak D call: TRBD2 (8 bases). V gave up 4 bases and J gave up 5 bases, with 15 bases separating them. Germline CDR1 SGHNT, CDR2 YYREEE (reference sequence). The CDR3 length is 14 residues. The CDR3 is CASSPGGTDETQYF. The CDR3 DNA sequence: TGTGCCAGCAGCCCGGGGGGGACAGACGAGACCCAGTACTTC.